This T cell receptor (beta chain) stems from a study of neoadjuvant anti-PD-1 for oral cavity cancer. Study as a whole: Nivolumab at 3 mg/kg was mostly given biweekly, three to four doses, pre-surgery. Patients without progression got a fourth dose around day 43.

Time point of the sample: after neoadjuvant nivolumab, at surgical resection. This clone was observed once. The assay was immunoSEQ multiplex PCR, and TCRdb's table has in-frame clones only and misses some. This sample carries 7,600 or so clones, around 74% of them seen once, and the ten largest clones take about 2.9%. Germline V gives CDR1 SGHNT, CDR2 YENEEA. The CDR3 length is 17 residues. The V gene end was trimmed by 1 base and the J gene end by 5 bases; junction bases not matched to a gene: 6. This chain uses TRBV11-3 with TRBJ2-5; TRBD2 matches at 14 bases. This clonotype was obtained from a person aged 40 to 85 with oral cavity squamous cell carcinoma. The sequencing here drew on PBMCs, taken after nivolumab (anti-PD-1) treatment. CDR3 nucleotides: TGTGCCAGCAGCTTAGGCCAAGGGACTAGCGGGGGCGAGACCCAGTACTTC. This gives the protein CASSLGQGTSGGETQYF.